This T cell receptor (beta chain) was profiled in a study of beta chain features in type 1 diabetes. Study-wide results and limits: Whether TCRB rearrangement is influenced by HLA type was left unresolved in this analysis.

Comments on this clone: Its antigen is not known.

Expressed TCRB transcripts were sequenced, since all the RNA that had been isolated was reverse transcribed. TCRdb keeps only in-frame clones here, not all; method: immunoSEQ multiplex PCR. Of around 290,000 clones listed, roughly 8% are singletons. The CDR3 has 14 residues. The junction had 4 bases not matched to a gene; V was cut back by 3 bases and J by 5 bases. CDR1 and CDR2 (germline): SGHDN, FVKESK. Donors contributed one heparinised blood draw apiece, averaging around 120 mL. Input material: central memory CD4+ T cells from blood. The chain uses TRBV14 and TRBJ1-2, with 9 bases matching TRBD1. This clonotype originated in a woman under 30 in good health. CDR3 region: CASSQDRGSYGYTF. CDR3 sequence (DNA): TGTGCCAGCAGCCAGGACAGGGGAAGTTATGGCTACACCTTC.